These T cell receptor beta chains were read from a single sample in a study of blood T cell repertoires in COVID-19. Clones were sequenced by immunoSEQ multiplex PCR, and TCRdb holds only the in-frame ones, with some missing. The data contain approximately 140,000 clones, approximately 82% of them seen just once; the ten biggest clones take up 9.5% to 10%. The sequenced material came from peripheral blood. The receptors derive from a man aged 35-49 years with active or convalescent COVID-19. Both conserved end residues are part of each CDR3. Fields, in order: J gene, V gene, CDR3 protein.

TRBJ2-1	TRBV9	CASSASGVSWNEQFF
TRBJ2-3	TRBV12-5	CASGIIQGDTQYF
TRBJ2-5	TRBV24-1	CATSAGQGAFETQYF
TRBJ1-6	TRBV6-6	CASSPRQGGSPLHF
TRBJ1-5	TRBV14	CASSQDGGSGQGVTQPQHF
TRBJ1-5	TRBV3-1/TRBV3-2	CASSPRQGLPQHF
TRBJ2-7	TRBV14	CASSQGLLPYEQYF
TRBJ1-3	TRBV7-2	CASSLVTGENTIYF
TRBJ1-6	TRBV19	CASSIKGVMVNSPLHF
TRBJ1-6	TRBV19	CASSIVEGNSPLHF
TRBJ2-7	TRBV30	CAWSGSAGGRGEQYF
TRBJ2-6	TRBV19	CASSPSGRSSGANVLTF
TRBJ1-1	TRBV30	CAWSPYIADFGARRNTEAFF
TRBJ2-7	TRBV11-2	CASSFRQGVGEQYF
TRBJ2-3	TRBV10-3	CAISEGQTFTDTQYF
TRBJ1-4	TRBV16	CASSQSKSGQGGEKLFF
TRBJ2-3	TRBV18	CASSSGTGGSDTQYF
TRBJ1-1	TRBV9	CASSVAAGPITEAFF
TRBJ2-1	TRBV7-9	CASSLGDFNNEQFF
TRBJ2-7	TRBV5-5	CASSLLRVYEQYF
TRBJ2-7	TRBV7-2	CASSAGGGSREQYF
TRBJ1-6	TRBV6-5	CASRFDSYNSPLHF
TRBJ2-5	TRBV10-3	CAIRNQGGETQYF
TRBJ2-7	TRBV15	CATSRDRATYEQYF
TRBJ2-7	TRBV11-1	CASSQDRDFGEQYF
TRBJ2-7	TRBV4-2	CASSRQTGPLGYEQYF
TRBJ1-1	TRBV19	CASRVTAKNTEAFF
TRBJ2-3	TRBV3-1/TRBV3-2	CASRNTGGDTQYF
TRBJ2-1	TRBV30	CAWVRASGNAQFF
TRBJ1-5	TRBV11-2	CASSLDWGGNQPQHF
TRBJ1-3	TRBV11-2	CASSLRSTESGNTIYF
TRBJ1-6	TRBV9	CASSVRVGGESPLHF
TRBJ1-3	TRBV11-2	CASSFYGSSGNTIYF
TRBJ1-6	TRBV18	CASSPLEGVDSPLHF
TRBJ2-4	TRBV19	CASSIEQLSASGHKNIQYF
TRBJ2-6	TRBV27	CASRTGERAGANVLTF
TRBJ1-1	TRBV5-1	CASSLKLNTEAFF
TRBJ2-7	TRBV7-2	CASSLAHSGQGAYEQYF
TRBJ1-2	TRBV5-6	CASSMGQFYGYTF
TRBJ2-5	TRBV30	CAWSGVETQYF
TRBJ2-3	TRBV19	CASSIGHSGGDTQYF
TRBJ1-5	TRBV4-1	CASSQEGSGNQPQHF
TRBJ1-1	TRBV9	CASSVGGGSEAFF
TRBJ2-3	TRBV18	CASSPNTDTQYF
TRBJ2-7	TRBV6-5	CASSYQRGGYYEQYF
TRBJ2-5	TRBV27	CASSLSPVAGAETQYF